This is a list of T cell receptor beta chains from one sample in a study of T cell responses to AZD1222 COVID-19 vaccine. Using immunoSEQ multiplex PCR, the repertoire was profiled, and TCRdb retains in-frame clones only, with some absent. The data show about 68,000 clones, approximately 91% seen once. The sequences come from peripheral blood, collected on day 0 of AZD1222 vaccination. The receptors originated from an adult in good health. Both conserved end residues are part of each CDR3. Fields, in order: J gene, clone size, V gene, D gene, CDR3 DNA, CDR3 protein. A D gene is named only where the DNA matches it firmly. Clone size appears in some rows only: once, few, many, or a class for an expanded clone.

TRBJ1-1 | NA | TRBV2 | TRBD1 | TGTGCCAGCAGTGAACGGACAGGGGTAGGCACTGAAGCTTTCTTT | CASSERTGVGTEAFF
TRBJ1-3 | NA | TRBV6-2/TRBV6-3 | NA | TGTGCCAGCAGTCGGACGGTAGACTCTGGAAACACCATATATTTT | CASSRTVDSGNTIYF
TRBJ2-1 | NA | TRBV10-1 | NA | TGCGCCAGCAGTGCTCAGGTAAATGAGCAGTTCTTC | CASSAQVNEQFF
TRBJ1-1 | NA | TRBV19 | NA | TGTGCCAGTATGAAAAGGGGGTACCATGAAGCTTTCTTT | CASMKRGYHEAFF
TRBJ2-1 | NA | TRBV18 | NA | TGTGCCAGCTCACCATATCTCTCCAGGGACTCCTCCAACAATGAGCAGTTCTTC | CASSPYLSRDSSNNEQFF
TRBJ2-5 | NA | TRBV3-1/TRBV3-2 | NA | TGTGCCAGCAGCCAAGAGGTACGATACCAAGAGACCCAGTACTTC | CASSQEVRYQETQYF
TRBJ2-2 | NA | TRBV5-1 | NA | TGCGCCAGCAGCTTGGTCTTAACTAGGTACACCGGGGAGCTGTTTTTT | CASSLVLTRYTGELFF
TRBJ1-1 | few | TRBV6-1 | TRBD1 | TGTGCCAGCAGTGAAGGGGGTGAGACAGGGGAGGCTTTCTTT | CASSEGGETGEAFF
TRBJ2-7 | NA | TRBV5-5 | NA | TGTGCCAGCAGCTCGGACTACCCAGGGCAGTACTTC | CASSSDYPGQYF
TRBJ2-1 | NA | TRBV7-2 | NA | TGTGCCAGCAGCCATACAGGGTTGTACAATGAGCAGTTCTTC | CASSHTGLYNEQFF
TRBJ1-5 | once | TRBV6-2/TRBV6-3 | NA | TGTGCCAGCAGTTACGGACACTATAGCAATCAGCCCCAGCATTTT | CASSYGHYSNQPQHF
TRBJ2-1 | NA | TRBV19 | NA | TGTGCCAGTAGTAGGGTGGCCGGCAATGAGCAGTTCTTC | CASSRVAGNEQFF
TRBJ1-1 | NA | TRBV6-7 | NA | TGTGCCAGCAGTTACTCTTGGGGCTTGAACACTGAAGCTTTCTTT | CASSYSWGLNTEAFF
TRBJ1-2 | NA | TRBV7-8 | NA | TGTGCCAGCAGCTTAGTTCCCAGGGCCTCCTATGGCTACACCTTC | CASSLVPRASYGYTF
TRBJ2-1 | NA | TRBV27 | NA | TGTGCCAGCAGTGATTCAAATGGCAATGAGCAGTTCTTC | CASSDSNGNEQFF
TRBJ2-7 | NA | TRBV29-1 | NA | TGCAGCGTTGGGGGAAACTACGAGCAGTACTTC | CSVGGNYEQYF
TRBJ2-1 | NA | TRBV10-3 | TRBD2 | TGTGCCATCAGTGGGTTGGGGGAGGGGTACAATGAGCAGTTCTTC | CAISGLGEGYNEQFF
TRBJ2-7 | NA | TRBV23-1 | TRBD1 | TGCGCCAGCACCGACACCGGGACAGGAGCCTACGAGCAGTACTTC | CASTDTGTGAYEQYF
TRBJ1-1 | NA | TRBV7-2 | NA | TGTGCCAGCAGCCATGGAGGGGGCACTGAAGCTTTCTTT | CASSHGGGTEAFF
TRBJ1-2 | NA | TRBV7-9 | TRBD1 | TGTGCCAGCAGCCCCAGGACAGGGGGCGTCTATGGCTACACCTTC | CASSPRTGGVYGYTF
TRBJ1-4 | once | TRBV7-9 | TRBD1 | TGTGCCAGCAGCTGGACAGGCGCCCTTAATGAAAAACTGTTTTTT | CASSWTGALNEKLFF
TRBJ2-7 | NA | TRBV9 | NA | TGTGCCAGCAGCCGACAGGCGAGCTCCTACGAGCAGTACTTC | CASSRQASSYEQYF
TRBJ2-1 | NA | TRBV11-2 | NA | TGTGCCAGCAGCTTCCTAGCGTCGAGCTCCTACAATGAGCAGTTCTTC | CASSFLASSSYNEQFF
TRBJ2-7 | NA | TRBV5-5 | TRBD1 | TGTGCCAGCAGCACACGGACAGGGGAAGTCTACGAGCAGTACTTC | CASSTRTGEVYEQYF
TRBJ1-2 | NA | TRBV7-8 | NA | TGTGCCAGCAGCTTAGAAAGCGACCTCTATGGCTACACCTTC | CASSLESDLYGYTF
TRBJ1-2 | NA | TRBV3-1/TRBV3-2 | NA | TGTGCCAGCAGCCCACCTCTATCGACAGGTAACTATGGCTACACCTTC | CASSPPLSTGNYGYTF
TRBJ2-1 | NA | TRBV12-5 | NA | TGTGCTAGTGGTTTGGTAATCTCCCCGCGGACCCACTACAATGAGCAGTTCTTC | CASGLVISPRTHYNEQFF
TRBJ1-3 | NA | TRBV28 | NA | TGTGCCAGTTGCAACACGGGACGGTACTCTGGAAACACCATATATTTT | CASCNTGRYSGNTIYF
TRBJ1-2 | NA | TRBV19 | TRBD1 | TGTGCCAGTAGTATTCTAACAGGGGAGAGCGGCTACACCTTC | CASSILTGESGYTF
TRBJ2-6 | NA | TRBV7-3 | NA | TGTGCCAGCAGCCTTGGGGCTGGGGCCAACGTCCTGACTTTC | CASSLGAGANVLTF
TRBJ2-1 | NA | TRBV19 | NA | TGTGCCAGTAGTATAGGCACTAACAATGAGCAGTTCTTC | CASSIGTNNEQFF
TRBJ1-2 | NA | TRBV14 | NA | TGTGCCAGCAGCCAAGACGGAGAAATCGTCTATGGCTACACCTTC | CASSQDGEIVYGYTF
TRBJ2-7 | NA | TRBV24-1 | TRBD1 | TGTGCCACCAGTGACACCGGGACAGAGTACGAGCAGTACTTC | CATSDTGTEYEQYF
TRBJ2-6 | NA | TRBV1 | NA | TGCACCAGCAGCCAAGTTCCGCGGGGGAGAAGCTCTGGGGCCAACGTCCTGACTTTC | CTSSQVPRGRSSGANVLTF
TRBJ1-1 | once | TRBV6-5 | NA | TGTGCCAGCGCCCGCGGGGGCACTGAAGCTTTCTTT | CASARGGTEAFF
TRBJ2-5 | NA | TRBV6-4 | TRBD2 | TGTGCCATCTGGACTAGCGTTGGTCGAGAGACCCAGTACTTC | CAIWTSVGRETQYF
TRBJ2-3 | NA | TRBV7-2 | NA | TGTGCCAGCAGCTTAAGCCCACTGGGCCAGTTGGATACGCAGTATTTT | CASSLSPLGQLDTQYF
TRBJ1-5 | few | TRBV24-1 | NA | TGTGCCACTAGTGATCAGCTCAATCAGCCCCAGCATTTT | CATSDQLNQPQHF
TRBJ1-3 | NA | TRBV5-1 | NA | TGCGCCAGCAGCCAAGGGCCACTCTCTGGAAACACCATATATTTT | CASSQGPLSGNTIYF
TRBJ2-1 | NA | TRBV20-1 | NA | TGCAGTGCTAGTGACGGGAGCTACAATGAGCAGTTCTTC | CSASDGSYNEQFF
TRBJ2-3 | NA | TRBV5-1 | TRBD2 | TGCGCCAGCAGCTTGTTCTCTAGCGGGGGAGGCACAGATACGCAGTATTTT | CASSLFSSGGGTDTQYF
TRBJ2-1 | few | TRBV27 | NA | TGTGCCAGCGCCAAGGGGAGCTACAATGAGCAGTTCTTC | CASAKGSYNEQFF
TRBJ1-2 | NA | TRBV15 | NA | TGTGCCACCAGCAGGGACATAAAGTATGGCTACACCTTC | CATSRDIKYGYTF
TRBJ2-3 | NA | TRBV6-1 | NA | TGTGCCAGCAGTGAGGAGGGCTTGGGCAGGGCCCCTCGTGTGCAGTATTTT | CASSEEGLGRAPRVQYF
TRBJ2-2 | NA | TRBV30 | NA | TGTGCCTGGAGTGTCCCCGATTTGAACACCGGGGAGCTGTTTTTT | CAWSVPDLNTGELFF
TRBJ1-1 | NA | TRBV3-1/TRBV3-2 | TRBD1 | TGTGCCAGCAGCCAAGCGGCAGGGGGCACTGAAGCTTTCTTT | CASSQAAGGTEAFF
TRBJ2-2 | NA | TRBV5-1 | TRBD2 | TGCGCCAGCAGCTTTATGCTAGCGGCTAACACCGGGGAGCTGTTTTTT | CASSFMLAANTGELFF
TRBJ1-5 | NA | TRBV6-2/TRBV6-3 | NA | TGTGCCAGCAGTTCTTGGGGGGCTCAGCCCCAGCATTTT | CASSSWGAQPQHF
TRBJ2-5 | NA | TRBV6-1 | TRBD2 | TGTGCCAGCAGTGACCTAGCGGGAGTGTGGCAGACCCAGTACTTC | CASSDLAGVWQTQYF
TRBJ2-1 | NA | TRBV5-1 | NA | TGCGCCAGCAGCCCCCGGACTGCCTCCTACAATGAGCAGTTCTTC | CASSPRTASYNEQFF
TRBJ2-7 | NA | TRBV3-1/TRBV3-2 | TRBD2 | TGTGCCAGCAGCCAAGTCCCGAGCGGGAGAATCTACGAGCAGTACTTC | CASSQVPSGRIYEQYF
TRBJ2-7 | NA | TRBV7-8 | TRBD2 | TGTGCCAGCAGCTTGAGGCGGGAGAGCTCCTACGAGCAGTACTTC | CASSLRRESSYEQYF
TRBJ2-7 | NA | TRBV2 | TRBD2 | TGTGCCAGCAGTGACACGCCGGCTGGACTAGCGTACTACGAGCAGTACTTC | CASSDTPAGLAYYEQYF
TRBJ2-7 | NA | TRBV10-1 | TRBD1 | TGCGCCAGCAGTGATCAGGGGGTGAGAGAAAACGAGCAGTACTTC | CASSDQGVRENEQYF
TRBJ1-5 | NA | TRBV24-1 | NA | TGTGCCACCAGTGATTCCGGGACGGCTGCTTATAGCAATCAGCCCCAGCATTTT | CATSDSGTAAYSNQPQHF
TRBJ2-1 | once | TRBV30 | TRBD2 | TGTGCCTGGAGTGTACTTTCTAGCGGAAGTAAGAATGAGCAGTTCTTC | CAWSVLSSGSKNEQFF
TRBJ2-1 | NA | TRBV4-1 | NA | TGCGCCAGCAGCCAAGAACACATCGACCTCCTCAAAGAGCAGTTCTTC | CASSQEHIDLLKEQFF